This is a list of T cell receptor beta chains from one sample in a study of CD4+ T cells in melanoma. The data were produced by immunoSEQ multiplex PCR, yet TCRdb's version contains in-frame clones alone and is incomplete. This repertoire shows about 10,000 clones, around 70% found once; its top ten account for roughly 15%. Material: cells from a culture (not recorded whether cultured in vitro). The receptors derive from a human donor with melanoma. The CDR3 runs from the conserved cysteine through the conserved F or W. D genes are given only for firm matches. The size of a clone is reported for some rows only, either as once, few or many, or as a class for expanded clones.

cdr3_aa: CASSSQGVYYGYTF; cdr3_nt: TGTGCCAGCTCATCACAGGGCGTTTACTATGGCTACACCTTC; v_call: TRBV18; clone_size: few; j_call: TRBJ1-2; d_call: .
cdr3_aa: CASSALAYSYNEQFF; cdr3_nt: TGTGCCAGCAGTGCCCTGGCCTACTCCTACAATGAGCAGTTCTTC; v_call: TRBV25-1; clone_size: .; j_call: TRBJ2-1; d_call: .
cdr3_aa: CASSLVRGTNQPQHF; cdr3_nt: TGTGCCAGCAGCTTAGTGAGGGGGACGAATCAGCCCCAGCATTTT; v_call: TRBV7-8; clone_size: medium-sized; j_call: TRBJ1-5; d_call: .
cdr3_aa: CASSRGQGQMNNEQFF; cdr3_nt: TGCGCCAGCAGCCGGGGGCAAGGACAGATGAACAATGAGCAGTTCTTC; v_call: TRBV4-1; clone_size: .; j_call: TRBJ2-1; d_call: .
cdr3_aa: CASSHPDRAGNSPLHF; cdr3_nt: TGTGCCAGCAGCCACCCGGACAGGGCTGGGAATTCACCCCTCCACTTT; v_call: TRBV4-2; clone_size: few; j_call: TRBJ1-6; d_call: TRBD1
cdr3_aa: CASRRSSGGNEQFF; cdr3_nt: TGTGCCAGCCGTCGGTCTAGCGGGGGGAATGAGCAGTTCTTC; v_call: TRBV7-2; clone_size: few; j_call: TRBJ2-1; d_call: TRBD2
cdr3_aa: CAISPGQGRTGELFF; cdr3_nt: TGTGCCATCAGTCCGGGACAGGGCCGGACCGGGGAGCTGTTTTTT; v_call: TRBV10-3; clone_size: .; j_call: TRBJ2-2; d_call: TRBD1
cdr3_aa: CASSSTGSAGELFF; cdr3_nt: TGTGCCAGCAGCTCGACAGGGTCGGCCGGGGAGCTGTTTTTT; v_call: TRBV11-3; clone_size: .; j_call: TRBJ2-2; d_call: TRBD1
cdr3_aa: CASTGTADYGYTF; cdr3_nt: TGTGCCAGCACCGGGACAGCCGACTATGGCTACACCTTC; v_call: TRBV6-5; clone_size: .; j_call: TRBJ1-2; d_call: TRBD1
cdr3_aa: CASSSRRGSGNDEQFF; cdr3_nt: TGTGCCAGCAGCTCCAGGAGGGGCTCGGGCAATGATGAGCAGTTCTTC; v_call: TRBV7-6; clone_size: .; j_call: TRBJ2-1; d_call: .
cdr3_aa: CASSDLRGGSAGTQYF; cdr3_nt: TGCGCCAGCAGTGATCTACGGGGGGGCTCCGCCGGTACGCAGTATTTT; v_call: TRBV10-1; clone_size: .; j_call: TRBJ2-3; d_call: TRBD2
cdr3_aa: CASSPRQGPGYEQYF; cdr3_nt: TGTGCCAGCTCACCAAGACAGGGGCCAGGCTACGAGCAGTACTTC; v_call: TRBV18; clone_size: .; j_call: TRBJ2-7; d_call: TRBD1
cdr3_aa: CASSPSGGHIYEQYF; cdr3_nt: TGTGCCAGCAGTCCAAGCGGGGGGCACATCTACGAGCAGTACTTC; v_call: TRBV6-6; clone_size: .; j_call: TRBJ2-7; d_call: TRBD2
cdr3_aa: CASSLRDRGEQYF; cdr3_nt: TGTGCCAGCAGCTTGAGGGACAGGGGCGAGCAGTACTTC; v_call: TRBV11-3; clone_size: .; j_call: TRBJ2-7; d_call: TRBD1
cdr3_aa: CSASGGVGAFF; cdr3_nt: TGCAGTGCTAGCGGGGGGGTAGGGGCTTTCTTT; v_call: TRBV20-1; clone_size: few; j_call: TRBJ1-1; d_call: .
cdr3_aa: CASSGQFNQPQHF; cdr3_nt: TGTGCCAGCAGCGGACAGTTCAATCAGCCCCAGCATTTT; v_call: TRBV2; clone_size: .; j_call: TRBJ1-5; d_call: .
cdr3_aa: CASSRQEYSGNTIYF; cdr3_nt: TGTGCCAGCAGTCGACAGGAATACTCTGGAAACACCATATATTTT; v_call: TRBV6-5; clone_size: .; j_call: TRBJ1-3; d_call: .
cdr3_aa: CASSLVYGARQPQHF; cdr3_nt: TGTGCCAGCAGCTTAGTTTACGGGGCCAGGCAGCCCCAGCATTTT; v_call: TRBV7-2; clone_size: .; j_call: TRBJ1-5; d_call: .
cdr3_aa: CAWSDRRFTDTQYF; cdr3_nt: TGTGCCTGGAGTGACAGGCGATTCACAGATACGCAGTATTTT; v_call: TRBV30; clone_size: few; j_call: TRBJ2-3; d_call: .
cdr3_aa: CASTRTVRFYTF; cdr3_nt: TGTGCCAGCACCCGGACAGTTCGGTTCTACACCTTC; v_call: TRBV2; clone_size: .; j_call: TRBJ1-2; d_call: .
cdr3_aa: CASKRGEQSDTQYF; cdr3_nt: TGTGCCAGTAAGCGGGGGGAACAGTCAGATACGCAGTATTTT; v_call: TRBV6-1; clone_size: once; j_call: TRBJ2-3; d_call: TRBD2
cdr3_aa: CATERGSEQYF; cdr3_nt: TGTGCCACCGAGAGAGGCAGCGAGCAGTACTTC; v_call: TRBV27; clone_size: .; j_call: TRBJ2-7; d_call: .
cdr3_aa: CASSLEGSEKLFF; cdr3_nt: TGCGCCAGCAGCTTAGAGGGTAGTGAAAAACTGTTTTTT; v_call: TRBV5-1; clone_size: .; j_call: TRBJ1-4; d_call: .
cdr3_aa: CASKDRGRGVGGYTF; cdr3_nt: TGTGCCAGTAAGGACAGGGGGCGCGGCGTCGGTGGCTACACCTTC; v_call: TRBV19; clone_size: .; j_call: TRBJ1-2; d_call: TRBD1
cdr3_aa: CASSLGDGAHPLHF; cdr3_nt: TGTGCCAGCAGCTTAGGGGACGGAGCTCATCCCCTCCACTTT; v_call: TRBV7-8; clone_size: once; j_call: TRBJ1-6; d_call: .
cdr3_aa: CASTPDSSYNEQFF; cdr3_nt: TGTGCCAGCACTCCGGACAGCTCCTACAATGAGCAGTTCTTC; v_call: TRBV4-2; clone_size: .; j_call: TRBJ2-1; d_call: .
cdr3_aa: CASRERQGLDQPQHF; cdr3_nt: TGTGCCAGCAGGGAGAGGCAGGGGCTTGATCAGCCCCAGCATTTT; v_call: TRBV6-1; clone_size: few; j_call: TRBJ1-5; d_call: .
cdr3_aa: CASSDRRFRETQYF; cdr3_nt: TGTGCCAGCTCAGACAGGCGGTTTAGAGAGACCCAGTACTTC; v_call: TRBV27; clone_size: .; j_call: TRBJ2-5; d_call: .
cdr3_aa: CASSLFMRGSGYTF; cdr3_nt: TGTGCCAGCAGCTTGTTTATGAGGGGGAGTGGCTACACCTTC; v_call: TRBV5-4; clone_size: .; j_call: TRBJ1-2; d_call: .
cdr3_aa: CASQLENSPLHF; cdr3_nt: TGCGCCAGCCAACTAGAGAATTCACCCCTCCACTTT; v_call: TRBV5-1; clone_size: .; j_call: TRBJ1-6; d_call: .
cdr3_aa: CASSAGTGGPMGYQETQYF; cdr3_nt: TGTGCCAGCAGCGCCGGGACAGGGGGCCCGATGGGGTACCAAGAGACCCAGTACTTC; v_call: TRBV7-9; clone_size: .; j_call: TRBJ2-5; d_call: TRBD1
cdr3_aa: CASSLTGQGLTEAFF; cdr3_nt: TGTGCCAGCAGCTTAACTGGACAGGGGTTGACTGAAGCTTTCTTT; v_call: TRBV7-3; clone_size: few; j_call: TRBJ1-1; d_call: TRBD1
cdr3_aa: CASGLVTLPAGGSTDTQYF; cdr3_nt: TGTGCTAGTGGTTTGGTTACCTTGCCAGCGGGGGGGAGCACAGATACGCAGTATTTT; v_call: TRBV12-5; clone_size: .; j_call: TRBJ2-3; d_call: TRBD2
cdr3_aa: CASSEASDQETQYF; cdr3_nt: TGTGCCAGCAGTGAAGCGTCAGACCAAGAGACCCAGTACTTC; v_call: TRBV2; clone_size: few; j_call: TRBJ2-5; d_call: .
cdr3_aa: CATRKLAVEAFF; cdr3_nt: TGCGCCACCAGGAAGTTGGCAGTAGAAGCTTTCTTT; v_call: TRBV10-2; clone_size: few; j_call: TRBJ1-1; d_call: .
cdr3_aa: CASSLGASTDTQYF; cdr3_nt: TGTGCCAGCAGCTTAGGGGCTAGCACAGATACGCAGTATTTT; v_call: TRBV7-3; clone_size: .; j_call: TRBJ2-3; d_call: .
cdr3_aa: CASIPGQGASYGYTF; cdr3_nt: TGTGCCAGCATCCCGGGACAGGGGGCCAGTTATGGCTACACCTTC; v_call: TRBV6-1; clone_size: .; j_call: TRBJ1-2; d_call: TRBD1
cdr3_aa: CASSQTNRAGRNTEAFF; cdr3_nt: TGTGCCAGCAGTCAAACTAACAGGGCAGGAAGAAACACTGAAGCTTTCTTT; v_call: TRBV13; clone_size: .; j_call: TRBJ1-1; d_call: .
cdr3_aa: CASSSIYTTATGANVLTF; cdr3_nt: TGTGCCAGCAGCTCGATCTATACGACGGCCACTGGGGCCAACGTCCTGACTTTC; v_call: TRBV5-5; clone_size: .; j_call: TRBJ2-6; d_call: .
cdr3_aa: CAWSAWTGRTDTQYF; cdr3_nt: TGTGCCTGGAGTGCCTGGACAGGGAGAACAGATACGCAGTATTTT; v_call: TRBV30; clone_size: .; j_call: TRBJ2-3; d_call: TRBD1
cdr3_aa: CASSFSGGAPDTQYF; cdr3_nt: TGTGCCAGCAGCTTTAGCGGGGGGGCCCCAGATACGCAGTATTTT; v_call: TRBV7-3; clone_size: .; j_call: TRBJ2-3; d_call: TRBD2
cdr3_aa: CASRHMGFRNGYTF; cdr3_nt: TGTGCCAGCAGGCATATGGGGTTTAGAAATGGCTACACCTTC; v_call: TRBV5-4; clone_size: few; j_call: TRBJ1-2; d_call: .
cdr3_aa: CSVEGLTKRSSYNEQFF; cdr3_nt: TGCAGCGTGGAGGGACTGACCAAACGTAGCTCCTACAATGAGCAGTTCTTC; v_call: TRBV29-1; clone_size: .; j_call: TRBJ2-1; d_call: .